Listed here are 16 T cell receptor beta chains from one sample, sequenced in a study of T cells in Graves' hyperthyroidism and ophthalmopathy. There were TCR beta CDR3 regions amplified from RNA transcripts. When the TCR CDR3 underwent first-round RT-PCR, the HTBI primer set was used. TCRdb used MiXCR to reprocess the multiplex PCR reads, holding one entry per CDR3 protein. The sample carries about 350,000 distinct CDR3 sequences, roughly 14% recorded once. Sequencing was performed on blood. These receptors came from a woman younger than 45 with Graves' hyperthyroidism.

Concerning this clonotype itself: This sequence may be a read error, since a much larger clone differs from it by one base. V gene TRBV11-2 combines with J gene TRBJ2-7; D is ambiguous. The J call may be mistaken, given a closer DNA end match to TRBJ2-1. CDR1 SGHAT and CDR2 FQNNGV come from the germline V gene. The CDR3 contains 15 residues. CDR3 bases: TGTGCCAGCAGCTTAGTCTTCGCCGGCGCCTACGAGCAGTTCTTC. Translation: CASSLVFAGAYEQFF.

The J gene is TRBJ2-3, the V gene TRBV18; 8 nucleotides agree with TRBD2. Trimming removed 8 bases from V and 1 base from J; junction bases left unmatched: 5. Germline V gene lookup returns CDR1 KGHSH and CDR2 LQKENI. The CDR3 sequence is 14 residues long. CDR3 protein: CASLGLARTDTQYF. In DNA, the CDR3 is TGTGCCAGCCTTGGACTAGCCCGCACAGATACGCAGTATTTT.

As for this clonotype: This CDR3 is missing its conserved last phenylalanine or tryptophan, likely due to a read error. The chain employs TRBV20-1 and TRBJ2-5; 7 bases align to TRBD1. CDR1 and CDR2 from the germline V gene are DFQATT and SNEGSKA (reference sequence). With 5 bases clipped from V and 2 bases from J, the junction kept 2 bases outside the gene matches. The CDR3 extends over 12 amino acids. Here the CDR3 reads CSAQTGQETQYL. DNA for the CDR3: TGCAGTGCTCAGACAGGGCAAGAGACCCAGTACCTC.

Ten or more counts support this clonotype. The gene calls are TRBV11-2 and TRBJ2-1; weak D call: TRBD1 (5 bases). The germline V and J ends were trimmed by 7 bases and 4 bases, with 11 bases remaining between them. CDR1 is SGHAT and CDR2 is FQNNGV in the germline V gene. The CDR3 contains 13 residues. The CDR3 coding sequence is TGTGCCAGCAAAGGGGTGCGGTACAATGAGCAGTTCTTC. The encoded protein is CASKGVRYNEQFF.

This clonotype was recorded many times. CDR3 DNA: TGTGCCAGCAGTGAACCGGGACACGGGGCGAACACTGAAGCTTTCTTT. It is translated as CASSEPGHGANTEAFF. V and J are TRBV2 and TRBJ1-1, with a possible D match to TRBD1 (6 bases). The V and J ends lost 2 bases and 1 base respectively, with 14 bases between them. Germline-derived CDR1 and CDR2 are SNHLY and FYNNEI. This CDR3 has 16 amino acids.

In its sample, this clonotype was seen many times. The CDR3 here is CASGLEVDYGYTF. CDR3 nucleotide sequence: TGTGCCAGTGGATTGGAGGTTGACTATGGCTACACCTTC. The V call is TRBV6-1, the J call TRBJ1-2; D call uncertain. V was pared by 9 bases and J by 3 bases, with 14 bases between. The CDR3 contains 13 residues. Germline values: CDR1 MNHNS, CDR2 SASEGT.

This clonotype was recorded many times. This chain links TRBV2 with TRBJ1-5; D remains ambiguous. Per the germline V gene, CDR1 is SNHLY and CDR2 is FYNNEI. The CDR3 loop spans 13 amino acids. The V gene lost 6 bases and the J gene lost 1 base, with 7 bases spanning the gap. In DNA form, the CDR3 reads TGTGCCAGCAGACCGGACAGCAATCAGCCCCAGCATTTT. This gives the protein CASRPDSNQPQHF. Drawing the rest from reference TRBV2 and TRBJ1-5, the complete variable domain is EPEVTQTPSHQVTQMGQEVILRCVPISNHLYFYWYRQILGQKVEFLVSFYNNEISEKSEIFDDQFSVERPDGSNFTLKIRSTKLEDSAMYFCASRPDSNQPQHFGDGTRLSIL.

The chain couples TRBV27 to TRBJ2-7; D ambiguous. The germline V gene encodes CDR1 MNHEY and CDR2 SMNVEV (reference sequence). Trimming pared 3 bases from V and 0 bases from J, leaving 9 bases between. The CDR3 contains 14 residues. The CDR3 here is CASSFPLSSYEQYF. The CDR3 nucleotides are TGTGCCAGCAGTTTCCCTCTTAGCTCCTACGAGCAGTACTTC.

This clonotype was detected only a few times. The junction departs from the called germline gene at one end, perhaps through a read error. The V gene is TRBV18, the J gene TRBJ1-4, with a weak D call TRBD1 (6 bases). Germline assignment: CDR1 KGHSH and CDR2 LQKENI. The CDR3 covers 14 residues. The CDR3 nucleotides read TGTGCCAGCTCGCCACAGGGTACTAATGAAAAACTGTTTTTT. Residues: CASSPQGTNEKLFF.

This clonotype was counted at least ten times. This chain joins TRBV28 and TRBJ2-7; 7 nucleotides align to TRBD1. Trimming removed 1 base from V and 1 base from J; junction bases left unmatched: 13. Germline lookup yields CDR1 MDHEN and CDR2 SYDVKM. The CDR3 spans 18 residues. CDR3 amino acids: CASSLLLRLRDRSYEQYF. The CDR3 DNA sequence: TGTGCCAGCAGTTTATTATTACGTCTCCGGGACAGATCCTACGAGCAGTACTTC.

This clonotype showed up many times. The chain has TRBV27 and TRBJ1-5; D is unclear. This CDR3 is built from 14 residues. Germline V gene data show CDR1 as MNHEY and CDR2 as SMNVEV (reference sequence). Trimming left V 6 bases short and J 4 bases short, with 13 bases between. The CDR3 spells CASRAEPENQPQHF. DNA of the CDR3: TGTGCCAGCAGGGCCGAGCCCGAGAATCAGCCCCAGCATTTT.

This clonotype appeared a few times. The chain combines TRBV7-2 with TRBJ1-2; 7 positions agree with TRBD1. With V trimmed by 3 bases and J by 8 bases, 6 bases remained unmatched. This CDR3 is 13 amino acids long. CDR1 and CDR2 (germline): SGHTA, FQGNSA. CDR3 protein: CASSFLTGWGYTF. The CDR3 region has the DNA TGTGCCAGCAGCTTCCTGACAGGGTGGGGCTACACCTTC.

This clonotype has just a few counts. V and J are TRBV28 and TRBJ2-7; 7 bases map to TRBD1. V lost 7 bases to trimming and J lost 1 base; unmatched junction nucleotides: 10. Germline-derived CDR1 and CDR2 are MDHEN and SYDVKM. The CDR3 runs 15 residues. The CDR3 DNA is TGTGCCAGCACTCCACCCACAGGGGATTCCTACGAGCAGTACTTC. It encodes CASTPPTGDSYEQYF.

In its sample, this clonotype was seen a few times. The chain uses TRBV12-3 or TRBV12-4 and TRBJ2-2; 8 nucleotides align to TRBD1. Unmatched junction bases numbered 4, after V lost 5 bases and J lost 5 bases. CDR3 size: 14 residues. CDR3 sequence reads: CASSDRGRTGELFF. Written as DNA, the CDR3 is TGTGCCAGCAGTGACAGGGGCCGAACCGGGGAGCTGTTTTTT.

The chain has TRBV7-2 and TRBJ2-7; D is possibly TRBD2 (5 bases). V dropped 1 base and J dropped 0 bases, with 7 bases sitting between them. Germline loops: CDR1 SGHTA, CDR2 FQGNSA. The CDR3 is made up of 14 amino acids. DNA for the CDR3: TGTGCCAGCAGCTTAGACGGGGTCTCCTACGAGCAGTACTTC. This encodes CASSLDGVSYEQYF.

In this sample, this clonotype turned up a few times. The genes are TRBV20-1 and TRBJ2-7, with 14 positions matching TRBD2. The J call may be mistaken, given a closer DNA end match to TRBJ2-1. Germline CDR1 is DFQATT and CDR2 is SNEGSKA (reference sequence). This CDR3 has 16 amino acids. CDR3 sequence: CSASTPGLAGAYEQFF. The CDR3 DNA reads as TGCAGTGCTAGCACTCCGGGACTAGCGGGAGCCTACGAGCAGTTCTTC.